The T cell receptor (beta chain) described here comes from a study of shared clonotypes between healthy human individuals. The study's findings and limits: Sorted-subset samples were not fully sequenced, rarefaction indicated. Clonotypes not shared had lower generation probabilities than those common to all four donors.

The V end lost 3 bases, the J end lost 4 bases, and 4 bases lay between the germline ends. The CDR3 is 11 residues long. Germline CDR1 MNHEY, CDR2 SMNVEV (reference sequence). As for this clone: The antigen is unknown.

Assay: immunoSEQ multiplex PCR; the TCRdb copy retains only in-frame clones and omits some. The sample holds 400,000 or so clones, approximately 96% seen once. This sequence joins TRBV27 and TRBJ2-7, with unresolved D. Sequenced material: memory CD8+ T cells sorted from blood. Subset specified: CD45RO+ cells pooled with CCR7-negative TemRA cells. This TCR was recovered from a man aged 25 to 40 in good health. The CDR3 here is CASSFRYEQYF. As DNA, the CDR3 is TGTGCCAGCAGTTTTCGTTACGAGCAGTACTTC.